The 27 T cell receptor beta chains below come from one sample, sequenced in a study of cytomegalovirus exposure and HLA in healthy donors. PCR used 60 Vbeta primers and 13 Jbeta primers. Produced via immunoSEQ multiplex PCR; TCRdb's table is partial and in-frame only. This table lists some 31,000 clones. The sequencing input was PBMCs. The receptors stem from a woman in her thirties or forties in good health and CMV-seropositive.

The chain is built from TRBV19 and TRBJ2-7; tentatively, D is TRBD2 (5 bases). CDR1 is LNHDA, CDR2 SQIVND, per germline (reference sequence). The CDR3 has 14 residues. V gave up 3 bases and J gave up 2 bases, with 11 bases separating them. The CDR3 DNA sequence: TGTGCCAGTAGTATTCTGGGGAGCGCCTACGAGCAGTACTTC. This encodes CASSILGSAYEQYF.

The rearrangement links TRBV29-1 to TRBJ1-3; no clear D. There are 15 residues in the CDR3. Germline CDR1 SQVTM, CDR2 ANQGSEA. Trimming left V 7 bases short and J 2 bases short, with 18 bases between. CDR3 nucleotides: TGCAGCGCCTTGATCCAAGGAGCCCCTGGAAACACCATATATTTT. Translated, it gives CSALIQGAPGNTIYF.

The genes are TRBV19 and TRBJ1-4; D is unclear. Trimming cost V 4 bases and J 5 bases, with 14 bases left between them. Germline V CDR1 and CDR2: LNHDA, SQIVND (reference sequence). This CDR3 is 15 amino acids long. The CDR3 DNA reads TGTGCCAGTAGTAAGTCGGTGTATTCGAATGAAAAACTGTTTTTT. Translated, it gives CASSKSVYSNEKLFF.

This sequence joins TRBV30 and TRBJ2-1; TRBD2 matches 11 bases. CDR3 length: 14 amino acids. V lost 4 bases and J lost 2; bases outside the gene matches: 1. Per the germline V gene, CDR1 is GTSNPN and CDR2 is SVGIG (reference sequence). In DNA, the CDR3 is TGTGCCTGGACGGGACTAGCGGCCTACAATGAGCAGTTCTTC. Its protein product is CAWTGLAAYNEQFF.

The CDR3 reads CAWSSISGQNRGNEQFF. The CDR3 DNA follows: TGTGCCTGGAGTAGTATTAGCGGCCAAAACAGGGGGAATGAGCAGTTCTTC. The V gene is TRBV30, the J gene TRBJ2-1, with TRBD1 identical over 8 bases. After removal of 2 bases from V and 7 bases from J, the junction contained 16 bases not matched to a gene. This CDR3 spans 17 amino acids. Germline V gene lookup returns CDR1 GTSNPN and CDR2 SVGIG (reference sequence).

The chain couples TRBV27 to TRBJ1-2; D gene ambiguous. CDR1 and CDR2 (germline): MNHEY, SMNVEV (reference sequence). The CDR3 runs to 13 residues. Trimming left V 6 bases short and J 4 bases short, with 12 bases between. DNA of the CDR3: TGTGCCAGCAGCCCTACAGTACTCTATGGCTACACCTTC. Encoded protein: CASSPTVLYGYTF.

The V and J genes are TRBV25-1 and TRBJ2-7; 10 bases agree with TRBD2. The length of the CDR3 is 15 residues. The trim removed 3 bases at V and 2 bases at J, leaving 4 bases unmatched. The germline CDR1 and CDR2 sequences are MGHDK and SYGVNS. The CDR3 here is CASSDTSGIAYEQYF. The CDR3 DNA follows: TGTGCCAGCAGTGATACTAGCGGGATCGCCTACGAGCAGTACTTC.

V usage is TRBV28 and J usage is TRBJ2-6; D unresolved. CDR1 MDHEN and CDR2 SYDVKM come from the germline V gene. The CDR3 extends over 15 amino acids. Trimming took off 2 bases at V and 3 bases at J, with 8 bases between the two ends. This CDR3 reads CASSLEVFGANVLTF. For the CDR3, the DNA is TGTGCCAGCAGTTTAGAGGTTTTTGGGGCCAACGTCCTGACTTTC. The whole variable domain, filled in from reference TRBV28 and TRBJ2-6, reads DVKVTQSSRYLVKRTGEKVFLECVQDMDHENMFWYRQDPGLGLRLIYFSYDVKMKEKGDIPEGYSVSREKKERFSLILESASTNQTSMYLCASSLEVFGANVLTFGAGSRLTVL.

V is TRBV30 and J is TRBJ2-3, with TRBD2 as a possible D gene (5 bases). Looked up from germline, CDR1 is GTSNPN and CDR2 is SVGIG (reference sequence). V gave up 0 bases and J gave up 9 bases, with 13 bases separating them. The CDR3 is 13 amino acids. This CDR3 is CAWSVSGEGTQYF. In DNA, the CDR3 is TGTGCCTGGAGTGTATCTGGAGAGGGAACGCAGTATTTT.

The chain recombines TRBV27 with TRBJ2-1; D may be TRBD2 (5 bases). This CDR3 has 16 amino acids. The germline V gene encodes CDR1 MNHEY and CDR2 SMNVEV (reference sequence). V gave up 6 bases and J gave up 0 bases, with 15 bases separating them. The CDR3, as DNA: TGTGCCAGCAGAACATCTGACGGACTCTCCTACAATGAGCAGTTCTTC. Amino acids: CASRTSDGLSYNEQFF.

The chain has TRBV5-1 and TRBJ1-2, with D maybe TRBD1 (5 bases). V dropped 2 bases and J dropped 8 bases, with 10 bases sitting between them. The germline CDR1 and CDR2 sequences are SGHRS and YFSETQ. The CDR3 is made up of 12 amino acids. The CDR3 loop reads CASSLGVVGYTF. CDR3 coding DNA: TGCGCCAGCAGCTTAGGGGTCGTCGGCTACACCTTC.

The chain is built from TRBV15 and TRBJ2-7; 8 positions agree with TRBD2. J was trimmed by 4 bases and V by 4 bases; bases with no gene match: 9. Germline V gives CDR1 LNHNV, CDR2 YYDKDF (reference sequence). This CDR3 contains 15 residues. DNA for the CDR3: TGTGCCACCAGCACTCCCACTAGCGGAGTTTACGAGCAGTACTTC. Residues: CATSTPTSGVYEQYF.

This rearrangement joins TRBV27 to TRBJ1-1, with D tentatively TRBD1 (5 bases). The CDR3 spans 12 residues. Trimming left V 2 bases short and J 6 bases short, with 7 bases between. Germline lookup yields CDR1 MNHEY and CDR2 SMNVEV (reference sequence). In DNA form, the CDR3 reads TGTGCCAGCAGTTTACAGGGCGCTGAAGCTTTCTTT. Translated: CASSLQGAEAFF.

The rearrangement joins TRBV6-5 to TRBJ2-5; 10 bases are a match to TRBD2. Losses at the gene ends were 6 bases for V and 4 bases for J; bases not matched to a gene: 8. CDR3 length equals 15 residues. The V gene's germline CDR1 is MNHEY and CDR2 SVGAGI. This CDR3 reads CASRSTSGLRETQYF. Written as DNA, the CDR3 is TGTGCCAGCAGATCGACTAGCGGGTTACGAGAGACCCAGTACTTC.

The J gene is TRBJ2-6, the V gene TRBV19; TRBD1 might be the D (7 bases). CDR3 length: 17 amino acids. CDR1 LNHDA and CDR2 SQIVND come from the germline V gene (reference sequence). Trimming took off 3 bases at V and 0 bases at J, with 12 bases between the two ends. The CDR3 region is CASSIPGDSSGANVLTF. The CDR3 DNA is TGTGCCAGTAGTATTCCGGGGGACAGCTCTGGGGCCAACGTCCTGACTTTC.

This chain uses TRBV27 with TRBJ2-2; 7 bases match TRBD2. The CDR3 is 16 residues long. V dropped 6 bases and J dropped 3; count of bases not matched to a gene: 10. The germline V gene has CDR1 MNHEY and CDR2 SMNVEV (reference sequence). The CDR3 DNA reads as TGTGCCAGCAGCCCATTACTAGCGATCCACACCGGGGAGCTGTTTTTT. It yields the protein CASSPLLAIHTGELFF.

The chain's CDR3 is CASSHTGGQSATNEKLFF. The CDR3 DNA reads as TGCGCCAGCAGTCACACTGGGGGACAGTCTGCAACTAATGAAAAACTGTTTTTT. The chain joins TRBV23-1 to TRBJ1-4; 7 bases match TRBD1. TRBV23-1 is designated an ORF whose function remains uncertain. The length of the CDR3 is 18 residues. The V segment lost 3 bases and the J segment 0 bases; nucleotides outside the gene matches: 10.

V usage is TRBV29-1 and J usage is TRBJ2-1, with D possibly being TRBD2 (5 bases). Deletions cut 0 bases from V and 0 bases from J, with 15 bases between. The CDR3 contains 17 residues. Germline V gene lookup returns CDR1 SQVTM and CDR2 ANQGSEA. The chain's CDR3 is CSVEDPHTGSSYNEQFF. In DNA form, the CDR3 reads TGCAGCGTTGAAGACCCTCACACTGGGAGCTCCTACAATGAGCAGTTCTTC.

The chain recombines TRBV6-5 with TRBJ2-5; no reliable D call. Per the germline V gene, CDR1 is MNHEY and CDR2 is SVGAGI. V was shortened by 2 bases and J by 2 bases, with 12 bases between the two germline ends. The CDR3 is 15 residues long. This CDR3 reads CASSYQWPLQETQYF. The CDR3 coding sequence is TGTGCCAGCAGTTACCAATGGCCATTACAAGAGACCCAGTACTTC.

The CDR3 nucleotides are TGCGCCAGCAGCCAGGGACAGCCGGAGGGTGAGCAGTTCTTC. It specifies CASSQGQPEGEQFF. The chain employs TRBV5-1 and TRBJ2-1; a possible D gene is TRBD1 (7 bases). Germline CDR1 SGHRS, CDR2 YFSETQ. V shed 4 bases and J shed 9 bases, with 17 bases lying between them. CDR3 length: 14 amino acids.

The chain uses TRBV7-9 and TRBJ1-2, with a weak D call TRBD1 (6 bases). V shed 5 bases and J shed 4 bases, with 14 bases lying between them. Germline V gene lookup returns CDR1 SEHNR and CDR2 FQNEAQ (reference sequence). This CDR3 region has 14 residues. The chain's CDR3 is CASSQWTEVYGYTF. The CDR3 DNA reads as TGTGCCAGCAGCCAATGGACAGAGGTCTATGGCTACACCTTC. Using reference TRBV7-9 and TRBJ1-2 for the parts outside the CDR3, the full variable domain is DTGVSQNPRHKITKRGQNVTFRCDPISEHNRLYWYRQTLGQGPEFLTYFQNEAQLEKSRLLSDRFSAERPKGSFSTLEIQRTEQGDSAMYLCASSQWTEVYGYTFGSGTRLTVV.

This chain links TRBV27 with TRBJ1-2; 10 nucleotides align to TRBD1. This CDR3 comprises 14 residues. The J segment lost 8 bases and the V segment lost 7 bases, leaving 10 bases of the junction unmatched. From germline, CDR1 is MNHEY and CDR2 SMNVEV (reference sequence). The CDR3 nucleotides are TGTGCCAGCACCCCCGGGACAGGGGTAGGCGGCTACACCTTC. Translating it yields CASTPGTGVGGYTF.

This sequence joins TRBV6-5 and TRBJ2-7, with 9 bases matching TRBD2. V gave up 6 bases and J gave up 6 bases; unmatched junction bases: 6. CDR3 length: 13 amino acids. Germline CDR1 reads MNHEY; CDR2 reads SVGAGI. The CDR3 reads CASSYSGSLEQYF. CDR3 DNA: TGTGCCAGCAGCTATAGCGGGAGCCTCGAGCAGTACTTC.

DNA for the CDR3: TGTGCCAGCAGTTCGGTAGTCCGGGAGACCCAGTACTTC. Translating gives CASSSVVRETQYF. The V gene is TRBV28, the J gene TRBJ2-5, with D uncertain. V lost 4 bases and J lost 5, with 11 bases in between. Germline lookup yields CDR1 MDHEN and CDR2 SYDVKM. This CDR3 has 13 amino acids.

The genes are TRBV5-4 and TRBJ2-3; 8 positions agree with TRBD2. V lost 4 bases and J lost 3; bases outside the gene matches: 4. Germline loops: CDR1 SGHNT, CDR2 YYREEE (reference sequence). The CDR3 is 14 residues long. CDR3 DNA: TGTGCCAGCAGCATGCGGGGGGCGACAGATACGCAGTATTTT. Amino acids: CASSMRGATDTQYF.

The chain is built from TRBV29-1 and TRBJ2-2, with TRBD1 matching 10 bases. The CDR3 extends over 13 amino acids. V gave up 8 bases and J gave up 7 bases; unmatched junction bases: 7. From germline, CDR1 is SQVTM and CDR2 ANQGSEA. The chain's CDR3 is CSTGTGEGGELFF. CDR3 sequence (DNA): TGCAGCACAGGGACAGGGGAGGGCGGGGAGCTGTTTTTT.

The V call is TRBV18, the J call TRBJ2-5; maybe TRBD2 (5 bases). CDR3 length equals 14 residues. Germline V CDR1 and CDR2: KGHSH, LQKENI. V lost 1 base and J 3 bases, leaving 9 bases between the germline ends. CDR3 bases: TGTGCCAGCTCACCACTGAGAGGGAAAGAGACCCAGTACTTC. It translates to CASSPLRGKETQYF.